The clone carrying this TCR beta chain was seen only a few times. Its antigen is undetermined. This CDR3 has 15 amino acids. Germline CDR1 and CDR2: SGHTA and FQGTGA. After removal of 5 bases from V and 2 bases from J, the junction contained 4 bases not matched to a gene. The sample belongs to a study of cytomegalovirus exposure and HLA in healthy donors. Study-level results: Common viral pathogens seemed to be connected with several of the most significant clusters, according to a later analysis. Among immune exposure information, only CMV serostatus was available.

Researchers ran the PCR with 60 Vbeta and 13 Jbeta primers. The assay was immunoSEQ multiplex PCR, and TCRdb's table has in-frame clones only and misses some. The sample has some 180,000 clones, around 74% seen once; the top ten hold 2.5% to 3.5%. The TCR originated in a male donor in good health and CMV-seronegative. The specimen sequenced was PBMCs. This chain links TRBV7-3 with TRBJ1-1; 11 bases match TRBD1. The CDR3 loop reads CASSHGTGGNTEAFF. In DNA form, the CDR3 reads TGTGCCAGCAGCCACGGGACAGGGGGAAACACTGAAGCTTTCTTT. The full variable domain, completed using reference TRBV7-3 and TRBJ1-1, is GAGVSQTPSNKVTEKGKYVELRCDPISGHTALYWYRQSLGQGPEFLIYFQGTGAADDSGLPNDRFFAVRPEGSVSTLKIQRTERGDSAVYLCASSHGTGGNTEAFFGQGTRLTVV.